The rows below give T cell receptor beta chains drawn from one sample of a study of blood T cells in healthy people across ages. TCRdb re-derived calls from the 5' RACE reads in MiXCR, one entry per CDR3 protein. The profile shows hundreds of thousands of distinct CDR3 sequences, roughly half of them singletons. Material: blood. The source is a woman older than 75 in good health. CDR3s include the opening cysteine and the closing phenylalanine or tryptophan. Each record gives: clone size, V gene, J gene, D gene, CDR3 DNA, CDR3 protein. The D gene is left open where the match is weak. Clone size is shown for a subset of rows, as once, few, many or a class of expanded clone.

clone_size: once
v_call: TRBV5-1
j_call: TRBJ2-2
d_call: TRBD1
cdr3_nt: TGCGCCAGCAGCGTGACAGGGGGGCCCGGGGAGCTGTTTTTT
cdr3_aa: CASSVTGGPGELFF

clone_size: many
v_call: TRBV12-3/TRBV12-4
j_call: TRBJ2-4
d_call: NA
cdr3_nt: TGTGCCAGCAGTTCCACCGGGACACCCAGGGTGAACATTCAGTACTTC
cdr3_aa: CASSSTGTPRVNIQYF

clone_size: few
v_call: TRBV2
j_call: TRBJ2-7
d_call: NA
cdr3_nt: TGTGCCAGCAGGGCGGGACAGTCGTACGAGCAGTACTTC
cdr3_aa: CASRAGQSYEQYF

clone_size: NA
v_call: TRBV18
j_call: TRBJ2-7
d_call: TRBD1
cdr3_nt: TGTGCCAGCTCACCGTCCAGGGGGCAAACCGACTGGCCCTCCTACGAGCAGTACTTC
cdr3_aa: CASSPSRGQTDWPSYEQYF

clone_size: many
v_call: TRBV20-1
j_call: TRBJ2-1
d_call: NA
cdr3_nt: TGCAGTGCTAGTAACCCGAAACGGCCCTACAATGAGCAGTTCTTC
cdr3_aa: CSASNPKRPYNEQFF

clone_size: NA
v_call: TRBV27
j_call: TRBJ1-5
d_call: NA
cdr3_nt: TGTGCCAGCAGTGTACGGCCCTATAGCAATCAGCCCCAGCATTTT
cdr3_aa: CASSVRPYSNQPQHF

clone_size: NA
v_call: TRBV7-2
j_call: TRBJ2-2
d_call: NA
cdr3_nt: TGTGCCAGCAGCTTAGAGGGCAGGGGCACCGGGGAGCTGTTTTTT
cdr3_aa: CASSLEGRGTGELFF

clone_size: many
v_call: TRBV6-1
j_call: TRBJ2-3
d_call: TRBD2
cdr3_nt: TGTGCCAGCAGTTCCTTAGCGGGTGCAGATACGCAGTATTTT
cdr3_aa: CASSSLAGADTQYF

clone_size: NA
v_call: TRBV7-3
j_call: TRBJ2-2
d_call: NA
cdr3_nt: TGTGCCAGTAGCCGACTGGGGGAGGCCGGGGAGCTGTTTTTT
cdr3_aa: CASSRLGEAGELFF

clone_size: NA
v_call: TRBV3-1
j_call: TRBJ2-5
d_call: NA
cdr3_nt: TGTGCCAGCCGGGGACTCCATCAAGAGACCCAGTACTTC
cdr3_aa: CASRGLHQETQYF

clone_size: NA
v_call: TRBV10-3
j_call: TRBJ2-4
d_call: NA
cdr3_nt: TGTGCCATCAGTGAGTCGGGTAAAATAGCCAAAAACATTCAGTACTTC
cdr3_aa: CAISESGKIAKNIQYF

clone_size: NA
v_call: TRBV9
j_call: TRBJ2-3
d_call: NA
cdr3_nt: TGTGCCAGCAGCGTAGAGGACAACACAGATACGCAGTATTTT
cdr3_aa: CASSVEDNTDTQYF

clone_size: many
v_call: TRBV2
j_call: TRBJ2-1
d_call: TRBD2
cdr3_nt: TGTGCCAGCAGGGATAGACTAGCGGGAAGCGATGAGCAGTTCTTC
cdr3_aa: CASRDRLAGSDEQFF

clone_size: few
v_call: TRBV3-1
j_call: TRBJ2-3
d_call: NA
cdr3_nt: TGTGCCAGTTCCCGGGGTTCGTTAGCGGTAAGCACAGATACGCAGTATTTT
cdr3_aa: CASSRGSLAVSTDTQYF

clone_size: NA
v_call: TRBV12-3/TRBV12-4
j_call: TRBJ2-4
d_call: NA
cdr3_nt: TGTGCCAGCACTCGACAGGATAACATTCAGTACTTC
cdr3_aa: CASTRQDNIQYF

clone_size: NA
v_call: TRBV28
j_call: TRBJ2-7
d_call: TRBD2
cdr3_nt: TGTGCCAGCATTGCGGGAGGAAAATACGAGCAGTACTTC
cdr3_aa: CASIAGGKYEQYF

clone_size: NA
v_call: TRBV11-2
j_call: TRBJ2-3
d_call: NA
cdr3_nt: TGTGCCAGCAGCTCTAACCGACGACAGGCCCCTTCGACAGATACGCAGTATTTT
cdr3_aa: CASSSNRRQAPSTDTQYF

clone_size: many
v_call: TRBV5-1
j_call: TRBJ2-1
d_call: NA
cdr3_nt: TGCGCCAGCAGACTAGGGTACTACAATGAGCAGTTCTTC
cdr3_aa: CASRLGYYNEQFF

clone_size: many
v_call: TRBV28
j_call: TRBJ2-5
d_call: NA
cdr3_nt: TGTGCCAGCACCAGGACCAACGCCGGGCAGTACTTC
cdr3_aa: CASTRTNAGQYF

clone_size: many
v_call: TRBV3-1
j_call: TRBJ2-1
d_call: TRBD2
cdr3_nt: TGTGCCAGCAGCCAACTTAGCGGGAGGCGGAGCAATGAGCAGTTCTTC
cdr3_aa: CASSQLSGRRSNEQFF

clone_size: many
v_call: TRBV12-3/TRBV12-4
j_call: TRBJ1-6
d_call: NA
cdr3_nt: TGTGCCAGCAGCCCCAGGGTTCAGGGTTTTTCACCCCTCCACTTT
cdr3_aa: CASSPRVQGFSPLHF

clone_size: NA
v_call: TRBV24-1
j_call: TRBJ2-3
d_call: NA
cdr3_nt: TGTGCCACCAGTGTCGGGACGTCCCGCACGCAGTATTTT
cdr3_aa: CATSVGTSRTQYF

clone_size: NA
v_call: TRBV5-1
j_call: TRBJ1-2
d_call: TRBD1
cdr3_nt: TGCGCCAGCAGCCCGGGACAGGGGTACGACTATGGCTACACCTTC
cdr3_aa: CASSPGQGYDYGYTF

clone_size: NA
v_call: TRBV5-1
j_call: TRBJ2-1
d_call: NA
cdr3_nt: TGCGCCAGCAGCGGGGACGGGGGTGGCAATGAGCAGTTCTTC
cdr3_aa: CASSGDGGGNEQFF

clone_size: NA
v_call: TRBV28
j_call: TRBJ1-5
d_call: NA
cdr3_nt: TGTGCCAGCAGTTTAGCTACCGGGACGCATCAGCCCCAGCATTTT
cdr3_aa: CASSLATGTHQPQHF

clone_size: NA
v_call: TRBV5-1
j_call: TRBJ1-1
d_call: NA
cdr3_nt: TGCGCCAGCAGCAGGGAATGGGGCACTGAAGCTTTCTTT
cdr3_aa: CASSREWGTEAFF

clone_size: NA
v_call: TRBV15
j_call: TRBJ1-2
d_call: NA
cdr3_nt: TGTGCCACCTGGGCCGGAGACGGCTACACCTTC
cdr3_aa: CATWAGDGYTF

clone_size: many
v_call: TRBV29-1
j_call: TRBJ2-3
d_call: NA
cdr3_nt: TGCAGCGGTAGCACAGATACGCAGTATTTT
cdr3_aa: CSGSTDTQYF

clone_size: NA
v_call: TRBV20-1
j_call: TRBJ2-7
d_call: TRBD2
cdr3_nt: TGCAGTGCTAGACGGCGCGGAGCGGGATCCTACGAGCAGTACTTC
cdr3_aa: CSARRRGAGSYEQYF

clone_size: NA
v_call: TRBV28
j_call: TRBJ2-7
d_call: NA
cdr3_nt: TGTGCCAGCAGTTTACCTATGCGGGGCGGCGAGCAGTACTTC
cdr3_aa: CASSLPMRGGEQYF

clone_size: few
v_call: TRBV7-3
j_call: TRBJ2-1
d_call: TRBD2
cdr3_nt: TGTGCCAGCAGCTTAGACCCAGCGGGGGGGAATGAGCAGTTCTTC
cdr3_aa: CASSLDPAGGNEQFF